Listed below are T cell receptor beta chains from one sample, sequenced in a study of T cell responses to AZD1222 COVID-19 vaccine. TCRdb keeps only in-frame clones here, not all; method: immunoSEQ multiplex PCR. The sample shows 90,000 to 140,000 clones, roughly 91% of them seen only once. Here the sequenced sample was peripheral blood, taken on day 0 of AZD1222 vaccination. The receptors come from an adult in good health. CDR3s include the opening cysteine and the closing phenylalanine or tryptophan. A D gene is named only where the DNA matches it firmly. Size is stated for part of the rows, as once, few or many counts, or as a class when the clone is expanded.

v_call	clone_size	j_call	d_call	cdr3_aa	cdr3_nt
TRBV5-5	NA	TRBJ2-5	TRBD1	CASSATGMGETQYF	TGTGCCAGCAGCGCGACAGGGATGGGCGAGACCCAGTACTTC
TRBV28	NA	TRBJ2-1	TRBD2	CASSHPRGTSGRRYEQFF	TGTGCCAGCAGTCACCCCCGTGGGACTAGCGGGAGAAGGTATGAGCAGTTCTTC
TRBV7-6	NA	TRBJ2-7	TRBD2	CASSSTGGGDSYEQYF	TGTGCCAGCAGCTCCACCGGGGGGGGCGACTCCTACGAGCAGTACTTC
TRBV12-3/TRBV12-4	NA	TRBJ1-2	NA	CASSLFGVGGYTF	TGTGCCAGCAGTTTATTTGGGGTAGGGGGCTACACCTTC
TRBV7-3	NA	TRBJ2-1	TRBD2	CASSPAGGRRYDEQFF	TGTGCCAGCAGCCCTGCGGGCGGGAGAAGATATGATGAGCAGTTCTTC
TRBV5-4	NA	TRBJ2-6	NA	CASSPLGAGTTSGANVLTF	TGTGCCAGCAGCCCCCTCGGGGCGGGGACGACTTCTGGGGCCAACGTCCTGACTTTC
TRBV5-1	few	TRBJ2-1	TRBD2	CASSLMASGRADEQFF	TGCGCCAGCAGCTTGATGGCTAGCGGGAGGGCCGATGAGCAGTTCTTC
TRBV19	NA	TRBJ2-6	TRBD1	CASRGTAQTGANVLTF	TGTGCCAGTAGAGGGACAGCCCAAACTGGGGCCAACGTCCTGACTTTC
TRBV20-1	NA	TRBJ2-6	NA	CSASTLGAHSGANVLTF	TGCAGTGCTAGTACCCTCGGGGCCCACTCTGGGGCCAACGTCCTGACTTTC
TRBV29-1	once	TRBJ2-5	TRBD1	CSVPPTGQETQYF	TGCAGCGTGCCCCCGACAGGGCAAGAGACCCAGTACTTC
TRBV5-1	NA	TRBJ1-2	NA	CASGDGNYGYTF	TGCGCCAGTGGCGACGGCAACTATGGCTACACCTTC
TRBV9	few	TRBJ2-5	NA	CASSVDAGGQPLYF	TGTGCCAGCAGCGTAGATGCCGGAGGACAGCCGCTCTACTTC
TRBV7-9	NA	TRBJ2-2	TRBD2	CASSFSGGNTGELFF	TGTGCCAGCAGCTTCTCGGGGGGGAACACCGGGGAGCTGTTTTTT
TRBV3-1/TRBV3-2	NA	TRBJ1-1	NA	CASRQQEGYTEAFF	TGTGCCAGCAGGCAGCAGGAGGGATACACTGAAGCTTTCTTT
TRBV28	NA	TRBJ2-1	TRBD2	CASTSGDDEQFF	TGTGCCAGCACAAGCGGGGACGATGAGCAGTTCTTC
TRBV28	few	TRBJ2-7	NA	CASSYQDWEQYF	TGTGCCAGCAGTTACCAAGACTGGGAGCAGTACTTC
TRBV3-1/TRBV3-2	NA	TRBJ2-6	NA	CASSQADQYLGGANVLTF	TGTGCCAGCAGCCAAGCGGATCAGTACTTGGGAGGGGCCAACGTCCTGACTTTC
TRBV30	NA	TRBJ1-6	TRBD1	CAWSVKDRFSTRSYNSPLHF	TGTGCCTGGAGTGTAAAGGACAGGTTTTCCACGCGCTCCTATAATTCACCCCTCCACTTT
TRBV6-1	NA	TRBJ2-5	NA	CASSEGPTSRETQYF	TGTGCCAGCAGTGAAGGGCCGACTAGTCGAGAGACCCAGTACTTC
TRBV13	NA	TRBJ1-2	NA	CASSLGRGNLGTLYGYTF	TGTGCCAGCAGCTTAGGGCGGGGCAACCTTGGGACCCTCTATGGCTACACCTTC
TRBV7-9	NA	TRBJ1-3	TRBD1	CASSKTGNGNTIYF	TGTGCCAGCAGTAAGACAGGGAATGGAAACACCATATATTTT
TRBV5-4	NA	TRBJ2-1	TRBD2	CASSPSGGRARNEQFF	TGTGCCAGCAGCCCCAGTGGCGGGAGGGCCAGGAATGAGCAGTTCTTC
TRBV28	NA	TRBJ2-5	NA	CASSQSGNQETQYF	TGTGCCAGCAGCCAAAGCGGCAACCAAGAGACCCAGTACTTC
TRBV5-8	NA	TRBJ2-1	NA	CASSLGTQNEQFF	TGTGCCAGCAGCTTAGGGACCCAGAATGAGCAGTTCTTC
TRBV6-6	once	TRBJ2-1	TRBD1	CASSDRGMINEQFF	TGTGCCAGCAGCGACAGGGGGATGATCAATGAGCAGTTCTTC
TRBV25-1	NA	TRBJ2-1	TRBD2	CASSEPGLAGAEQFF	TGTGCCAGCAGTGAGCCGGGACTAGCGGGAGCTGAGCAGTTCTTC
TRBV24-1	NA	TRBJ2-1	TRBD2	CATSDPGLADEQFF	TGTGCCACCAGTGACCCCGGACTAGCGGATGAGCAGTTCTTC
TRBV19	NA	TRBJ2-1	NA	CASSIVTGQYNEQFF	TGTGCCAGTAGTATAGTCACGGGACAATACAATGAGCAGTTCTTC
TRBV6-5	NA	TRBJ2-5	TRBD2	CASSREGYRETQYF	TGTGCCAGCAGTCGGGAGGGATATAGAGAGACCCAGTACTTC
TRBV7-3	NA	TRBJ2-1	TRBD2	CASSLMSSGRHRQSYNEQFF	TGTGCCAGCAGCTTAATGTCTAGCGGGAGACACCGACAATCCTACAATGAGCAGTTCTTC
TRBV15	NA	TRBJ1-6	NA	CATSRPFGSSYNSPLHF	TGTGCCACCAGCAGGCCCTTCGGGAGCTCCTATAATTCACCCCTCCACTTT
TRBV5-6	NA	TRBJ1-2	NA	CASSLGTGANYGYTF	TGTGCCAGCAGCTTGGGGACGGGTGCTAACTATGGCTACACCTTC
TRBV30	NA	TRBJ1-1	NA	CAWSSWGGRGTEAFF	TGTGCCTGGAGTTCTTGGGGGGGTCGCGGAACTGAAGCTTTCTTT
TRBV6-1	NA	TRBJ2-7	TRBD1	CASSEGTGGYEQYF	TGTGCCAGCAGTGAAGGGACAGGGGGATACGAGCAGTACTTC
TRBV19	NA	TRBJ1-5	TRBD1	CASSNDRVGNQPQHF	TGTGCCAGTAGTAACGACAGGGTTGGAAATCAGCCCCAGCATTTT
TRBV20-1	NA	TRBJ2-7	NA	CSAWDNPEQYF	TGCAGTGCTTGGGACAACCCCGAGCAGTACTTC
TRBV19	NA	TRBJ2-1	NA	CATKEYNEQFF	TGTGCCACCAAGGAGTACAATGAGCAGTTCTTC
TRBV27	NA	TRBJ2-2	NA	CASSLFPGVTGELFF	TGTGCCAGCAGTTTATTTCCGGGAGTCACCGGGGAGCTGTTTTTT
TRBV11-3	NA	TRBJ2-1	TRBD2	CASSSGLAGVNEQFF	TGTGCCAGCAGCTCCGGACTAGCGGGAGTGAATGAGCAGTTCTTC
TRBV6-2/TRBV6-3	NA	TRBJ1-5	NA	CASSYDGGRNNQPQHF	TGTGCCAGCAGTTACGACGGGGGACGCAACAATCAGCCCCAGCATTTT
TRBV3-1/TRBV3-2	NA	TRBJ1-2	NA	CASSHGGVGYTF	TGTGCCAGCAGCCACGGGGGCGTTGGCTACACCTTC
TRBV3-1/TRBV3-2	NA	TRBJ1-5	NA	CASSQGSGAAQPQHF	TGTGCCAGCAGCCAGGGATCGGGGGCGGCTCAGCCCCAGCATTTT
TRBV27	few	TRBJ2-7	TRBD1	CAEQGGQGGREQYF	TGTGCCGAGCAGGGGGGACAGGGAGGAAGGGAGCAGTACTTC
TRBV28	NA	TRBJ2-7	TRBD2	CASSMTSGSYEQYF	TGTGCCAGCAGTATGACTAGCGGATCCTACGAGCAGTACTTC
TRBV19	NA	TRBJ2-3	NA	CASSTRTETDTQYF	TGTGCCAGTAGTACCAGGACTGAGACAGATACGCAGTATTTT
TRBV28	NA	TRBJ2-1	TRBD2	CASISTGTSWYNEQFF	TGTGCCAGCATCTCCACCGGGACTAGCTGGTACAATGAGCAGTTCTTC